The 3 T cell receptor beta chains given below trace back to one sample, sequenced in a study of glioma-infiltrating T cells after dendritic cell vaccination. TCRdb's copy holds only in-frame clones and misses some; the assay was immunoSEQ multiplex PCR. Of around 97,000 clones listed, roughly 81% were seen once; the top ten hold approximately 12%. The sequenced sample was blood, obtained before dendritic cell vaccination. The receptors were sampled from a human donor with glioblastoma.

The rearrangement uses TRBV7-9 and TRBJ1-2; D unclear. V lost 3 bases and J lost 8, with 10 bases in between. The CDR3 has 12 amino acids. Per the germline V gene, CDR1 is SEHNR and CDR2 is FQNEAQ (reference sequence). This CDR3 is CASSLELGGYTF. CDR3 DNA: TGTGCCAGCAGCTTGGAGCTCGGCGGCTACACCTTC.

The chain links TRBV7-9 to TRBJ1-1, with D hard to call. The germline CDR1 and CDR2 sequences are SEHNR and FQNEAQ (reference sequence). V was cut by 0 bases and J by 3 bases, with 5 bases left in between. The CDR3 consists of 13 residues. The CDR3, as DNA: TGTGCCAGCAGCTTAGCCCCGTACACTGAAGCTTTCTTT. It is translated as CASSLAPYTEAFF.

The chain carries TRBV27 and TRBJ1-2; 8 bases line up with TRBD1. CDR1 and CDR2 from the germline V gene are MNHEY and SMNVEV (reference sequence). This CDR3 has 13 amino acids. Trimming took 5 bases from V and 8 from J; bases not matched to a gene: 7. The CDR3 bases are TGTGCCAGCAGTCTCCGACAGGGGCAAGGCTACACCTTC. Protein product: CASSLRQGQGYTF.